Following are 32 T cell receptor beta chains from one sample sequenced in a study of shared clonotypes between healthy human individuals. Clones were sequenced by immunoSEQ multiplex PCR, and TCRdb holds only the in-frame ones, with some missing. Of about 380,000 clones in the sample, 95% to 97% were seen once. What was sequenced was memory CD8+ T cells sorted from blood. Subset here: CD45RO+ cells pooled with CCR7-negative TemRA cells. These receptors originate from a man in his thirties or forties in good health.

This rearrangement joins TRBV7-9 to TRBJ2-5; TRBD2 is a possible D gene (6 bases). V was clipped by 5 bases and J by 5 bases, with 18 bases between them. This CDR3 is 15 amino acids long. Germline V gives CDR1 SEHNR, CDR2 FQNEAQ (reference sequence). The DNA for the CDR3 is TGTGCCAGCAGCAAGCAAGCTGGAGGGCGGGAGACCCAGTACTTC. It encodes CASSKQAGGRETQYF.

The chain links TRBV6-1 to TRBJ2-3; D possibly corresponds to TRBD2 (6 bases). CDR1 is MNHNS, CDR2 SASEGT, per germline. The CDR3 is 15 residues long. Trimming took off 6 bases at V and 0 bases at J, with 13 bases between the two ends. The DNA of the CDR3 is TGTGCCAGCAGGCAGCGGGTTTCTAGCACAGATACGCAGTATTTT. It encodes CASRQRVSSTDTQYF.

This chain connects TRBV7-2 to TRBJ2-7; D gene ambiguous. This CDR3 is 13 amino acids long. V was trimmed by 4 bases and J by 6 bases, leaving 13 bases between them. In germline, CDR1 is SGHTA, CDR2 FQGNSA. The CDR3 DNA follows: TGTGCCAGCAGCTACACCATAAGCAGCGAGCAGTACTTC. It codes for CASSYTISSEQYF.

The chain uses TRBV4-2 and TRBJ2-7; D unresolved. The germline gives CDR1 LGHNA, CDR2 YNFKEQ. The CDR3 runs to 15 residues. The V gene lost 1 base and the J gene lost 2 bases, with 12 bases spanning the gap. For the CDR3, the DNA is TGTGCCAGCAGCCAAGGCGGTATAAAGACCTACGAGCAGTACTTC. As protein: CASSQGGIKTYEQYF.

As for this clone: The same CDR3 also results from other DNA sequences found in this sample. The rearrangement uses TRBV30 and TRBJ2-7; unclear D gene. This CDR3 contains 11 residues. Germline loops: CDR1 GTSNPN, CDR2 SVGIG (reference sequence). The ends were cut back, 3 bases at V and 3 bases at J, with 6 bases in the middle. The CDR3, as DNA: TGTGCCTGGAGCGTAGGCTACGAGCAGTACTTC. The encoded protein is CAWSVGYEQYF.

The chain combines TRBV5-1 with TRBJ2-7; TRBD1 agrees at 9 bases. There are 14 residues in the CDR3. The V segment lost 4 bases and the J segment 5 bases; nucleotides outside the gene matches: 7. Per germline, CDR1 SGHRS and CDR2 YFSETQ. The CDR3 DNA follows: TGCGCCAGCAGCCTCGGGACAGGGATCCACGAGCAGTACTTC. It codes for CASSLGTGIHEQYF.

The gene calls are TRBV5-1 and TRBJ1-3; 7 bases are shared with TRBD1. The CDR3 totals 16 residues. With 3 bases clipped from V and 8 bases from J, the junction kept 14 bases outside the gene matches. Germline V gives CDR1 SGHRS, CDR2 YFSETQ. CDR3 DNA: TGCGCCAGCAGCTGGGGACCGACAGGGTCGCAGGACACCATATATTTT. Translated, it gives CASSWGPTGSQDTIYF.

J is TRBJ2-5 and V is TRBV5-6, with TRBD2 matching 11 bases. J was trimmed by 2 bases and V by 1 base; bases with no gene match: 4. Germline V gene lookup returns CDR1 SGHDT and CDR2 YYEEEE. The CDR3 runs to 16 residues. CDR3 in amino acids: CASSLRLAGGQETQYF. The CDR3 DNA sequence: TGTGCCAGCAGCTTGAGGCTAGCGGGAGGTCAAGAGACCCAGTACTTC.

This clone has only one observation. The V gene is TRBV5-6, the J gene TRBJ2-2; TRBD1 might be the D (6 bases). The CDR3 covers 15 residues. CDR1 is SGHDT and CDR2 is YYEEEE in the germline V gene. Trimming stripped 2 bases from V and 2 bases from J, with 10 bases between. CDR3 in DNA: TGTGCCAGCAGCTTAACAGGGAAAAACACCGGGGAGCTGTTTTTT. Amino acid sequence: CASSLTGKNTGELFF.

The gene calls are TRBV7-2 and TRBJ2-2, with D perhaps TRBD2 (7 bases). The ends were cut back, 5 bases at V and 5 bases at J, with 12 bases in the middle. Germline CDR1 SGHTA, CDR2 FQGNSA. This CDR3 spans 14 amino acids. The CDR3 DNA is TGTGCCAGCAGCGGCAGGGGAGGGACCGGGGAGCTGTTTTTT. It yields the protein CASSGRGGTGELFF.

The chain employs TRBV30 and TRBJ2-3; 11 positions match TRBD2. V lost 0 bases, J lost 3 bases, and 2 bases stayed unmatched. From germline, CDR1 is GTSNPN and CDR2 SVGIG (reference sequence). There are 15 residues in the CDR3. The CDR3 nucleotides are TGTGCCTGGAGTGTGGTAGCGGGAGGGACAGATACGCAGTATTTT. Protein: CAWSVVAGGTDTQYF.

The CDR3 region has the DNA TGTGCCAGCAGCAGAATGGGGAGATCACCCCTCCACTTT. Amino acid sequence: CASSRMGRSPLHF. This rearrangement joins TRBV13 to TRBJ1-6; D remains ambiguous. Looked up from germline, CDR1 is PRHDT and CDR2 is FYEKMQ (reference sequence). V lost 5 bases to trimming and J lost 10 bases, with 12 bases between them. The CDR3 spans 13 residues.

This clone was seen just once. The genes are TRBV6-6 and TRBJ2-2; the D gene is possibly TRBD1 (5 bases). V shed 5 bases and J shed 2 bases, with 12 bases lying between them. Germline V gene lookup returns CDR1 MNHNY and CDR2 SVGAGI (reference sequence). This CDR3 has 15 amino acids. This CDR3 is CASSLRVGNTGELFF. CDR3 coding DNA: TGTGCCAGCAGTCTCAGGGTCGGCAACACCGGGGAGCTGTTTTTT.

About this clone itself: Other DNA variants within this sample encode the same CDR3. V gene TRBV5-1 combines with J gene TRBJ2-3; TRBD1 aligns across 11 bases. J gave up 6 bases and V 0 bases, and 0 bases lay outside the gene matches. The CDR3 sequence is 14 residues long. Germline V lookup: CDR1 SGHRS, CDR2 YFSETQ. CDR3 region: CASSLGTGGDTQYF. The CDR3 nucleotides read TGCGCCAGCAGCTTGGGGACAGGGGGCGATACGCAGTATTTT.

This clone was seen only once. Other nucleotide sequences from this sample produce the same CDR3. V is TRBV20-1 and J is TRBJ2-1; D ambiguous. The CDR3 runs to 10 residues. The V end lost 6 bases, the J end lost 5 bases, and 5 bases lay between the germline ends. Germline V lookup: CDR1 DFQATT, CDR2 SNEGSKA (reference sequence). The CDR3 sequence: CSARNNEQFF. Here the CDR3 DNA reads TGCAGTGCCAGGAACAATGAGCAGTTCTTC.

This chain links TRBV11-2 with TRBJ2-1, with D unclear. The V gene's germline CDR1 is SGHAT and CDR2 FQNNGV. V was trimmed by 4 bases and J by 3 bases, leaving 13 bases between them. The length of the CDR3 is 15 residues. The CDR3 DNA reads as TGTGCCAGCAGCTATACCGTCGCCTACTACAATGAGCAGTTCTTC. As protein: CASSYTVAYYNEQFF.

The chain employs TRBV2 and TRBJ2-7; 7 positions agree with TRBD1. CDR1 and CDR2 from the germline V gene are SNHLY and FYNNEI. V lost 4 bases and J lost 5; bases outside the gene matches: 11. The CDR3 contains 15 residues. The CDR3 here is CASSVEQGFANEQYF. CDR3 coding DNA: TGTGCCAGCAGTGTAGAACAGGGGTTTGCCAACGAGCAGTACTTC. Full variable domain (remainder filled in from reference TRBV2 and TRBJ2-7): EPEVTQTPSHQVTQMGQEVILRCVPISNHLYFYWYRQILGQKVEFLVSFYNNEISEKSEIFDDQFSVERPDGSNFTLKIRSTKLEDSAMYFCASSVEQGFANEQYFGPGTRLTVT.

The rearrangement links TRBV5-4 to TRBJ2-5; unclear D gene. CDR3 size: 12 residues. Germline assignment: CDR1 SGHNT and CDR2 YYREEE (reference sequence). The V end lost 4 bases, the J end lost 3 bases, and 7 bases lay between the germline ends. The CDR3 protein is CASSQAKETQYF. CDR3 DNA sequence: TGTGCCAGCAGCCAAGCGAAAGAGACCCAGTACTTC. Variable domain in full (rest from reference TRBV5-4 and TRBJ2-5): ETGVTQSPTHLIKTRGQQVTLRCSSQSGHNTVSWYQQALGQGPQFIFQYYREEENGRGNFPPRFSGLQFPNYSSELNVNALELDDSALYLCASSQAKETQYFGPGTRLLVL.

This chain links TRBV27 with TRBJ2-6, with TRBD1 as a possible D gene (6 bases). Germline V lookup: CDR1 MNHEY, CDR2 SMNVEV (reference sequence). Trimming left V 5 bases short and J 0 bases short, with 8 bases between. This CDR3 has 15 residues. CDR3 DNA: TGTGCCAGCAGTGAACAGGGCTCTGGGGCCAACGTCCTGACTTTC. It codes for CASSEQGSGANVLTF.

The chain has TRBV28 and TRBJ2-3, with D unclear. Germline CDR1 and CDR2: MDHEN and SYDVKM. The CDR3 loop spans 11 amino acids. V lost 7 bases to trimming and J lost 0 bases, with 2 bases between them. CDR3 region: CASMSTDTQYF. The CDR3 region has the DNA TGTGCCAGCATGAGCACAGATACGCAGTATTTT.

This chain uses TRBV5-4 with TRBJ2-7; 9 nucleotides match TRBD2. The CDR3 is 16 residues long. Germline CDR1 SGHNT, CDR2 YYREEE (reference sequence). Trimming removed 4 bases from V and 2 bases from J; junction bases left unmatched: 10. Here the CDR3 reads CASSPQAGLATYEQYF. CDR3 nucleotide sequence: TGTGCCAGCAGCCCCCAGGCGGGACTAGCTACCTACGAGCAGTACTTC.

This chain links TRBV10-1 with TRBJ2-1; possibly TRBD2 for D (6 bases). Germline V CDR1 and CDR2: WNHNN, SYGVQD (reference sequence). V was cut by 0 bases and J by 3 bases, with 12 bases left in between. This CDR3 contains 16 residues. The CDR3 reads CASSESTGAVYNEQFF. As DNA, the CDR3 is TGCGCCAGCAGTGAGTCGACGGGAGCGGTCTACAATGAGCAGTTCTTC.

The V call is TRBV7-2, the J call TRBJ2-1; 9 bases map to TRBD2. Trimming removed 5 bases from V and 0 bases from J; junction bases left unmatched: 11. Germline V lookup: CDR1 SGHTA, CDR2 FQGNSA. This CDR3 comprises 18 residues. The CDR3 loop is CASSRLAGVSGSYNEQFF. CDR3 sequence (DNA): TGTGCCAGCAGCCGATTAGCGGGAGTTTCTGGCTCCTACAATGAGCAGTTCTTC. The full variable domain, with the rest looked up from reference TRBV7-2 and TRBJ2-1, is GAGVSQSPSNKVTEKGKDVELRCDPISGHTALYWYRQSLGQGLEFLIYFQGNSAPDKSGLPSDRFSAERTGGSVSTLTIQRTQQEDSAVYLCASSRLAGVSGSYNEQFFGPGTRLTVL.

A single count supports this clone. CDR3 residues: CASTPRGAYNEQFF. In DNA form, the CDR3 reads TGTGCCAGCACCCCGCGAGGTGCCTACAATGAGCAGTTCTTC. This chain uses TRBV6-6 with TRBJ2-1; D unclear. The germline V and J ends were trimmed by 7 bases and 2 bases, with 12 bases remaining between them. CDR1 MNHNY and CDR2 SVGAGI come from the germline V gene (reference sequence). CDR3 length: 14 amino acids.

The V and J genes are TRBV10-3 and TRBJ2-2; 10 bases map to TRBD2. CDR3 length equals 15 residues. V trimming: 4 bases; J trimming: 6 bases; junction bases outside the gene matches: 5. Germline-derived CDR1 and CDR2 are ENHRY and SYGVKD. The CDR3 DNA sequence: TGTGCCATCAGTGGTCTAGCGGGAGCGTCCGGGGAGCTGTTTTTT. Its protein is CAISGLAGASGELFF.

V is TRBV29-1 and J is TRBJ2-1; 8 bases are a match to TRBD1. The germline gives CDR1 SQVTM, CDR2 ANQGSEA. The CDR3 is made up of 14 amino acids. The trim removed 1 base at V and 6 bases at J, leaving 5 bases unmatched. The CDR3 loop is CSVEGRTGFNEQFF. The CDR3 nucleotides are TGCAGCGTTGAAGGCCGGACAGGGTTCAATGAGCAGTTCTTC.

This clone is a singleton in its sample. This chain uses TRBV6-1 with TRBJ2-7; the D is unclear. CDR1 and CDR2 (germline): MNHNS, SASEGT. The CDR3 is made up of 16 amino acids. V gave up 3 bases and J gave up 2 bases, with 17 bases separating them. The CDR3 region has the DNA TGTGCCAGCAGTGACACCCGAAATCGGGTTCCCTACGAGCAGTACTTC. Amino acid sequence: CASSDTRNRVPYEQYF.

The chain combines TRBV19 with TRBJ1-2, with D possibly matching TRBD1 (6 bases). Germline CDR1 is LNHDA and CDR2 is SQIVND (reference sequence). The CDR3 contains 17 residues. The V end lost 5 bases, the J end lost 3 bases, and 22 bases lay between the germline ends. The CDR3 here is CASSLRGGPTGDYGYTF. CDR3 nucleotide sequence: TGTGCCAGTAGTCTTCGTGGGGGCCCGACGGGGGACTATGGCTACACCTTC. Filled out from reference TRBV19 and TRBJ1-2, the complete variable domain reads DGGITQSPKYLFRKEGQNVTLSCEQNLNHDAMYWYRQDPGQGLRLIYYSQIVNDFQKGDIAEGYSVSREKKESFPLTVTSAQKNPTAFYLCASSLRGGPTGDYGYTFGSGTRLTVV.

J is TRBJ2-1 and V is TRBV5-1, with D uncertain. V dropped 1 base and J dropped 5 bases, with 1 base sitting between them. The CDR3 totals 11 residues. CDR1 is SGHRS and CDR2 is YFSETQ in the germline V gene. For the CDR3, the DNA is TGCGCCAGCAGCTTGCACAATGAGCAGTTCTTC. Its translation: CASSLHNEQFF. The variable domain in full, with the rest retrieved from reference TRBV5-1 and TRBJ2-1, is KAGVTQTPRYLIKTRGQQVTLSCSPISGHRSVSWYQQTPGQGLQFLFEYFSETQRNKGNFPGRFSGRQFSNSRSEMNVSTLELGDSALYLCASSLHNEQFFGPGTRLTVL.

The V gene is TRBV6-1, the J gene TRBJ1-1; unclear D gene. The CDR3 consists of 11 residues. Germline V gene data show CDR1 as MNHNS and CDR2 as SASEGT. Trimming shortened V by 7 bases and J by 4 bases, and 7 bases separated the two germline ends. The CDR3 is CASKVGTEAFF. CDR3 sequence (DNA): TGTGCCAGCAAGGTGGGCACTGAAGCTTTCTTT.

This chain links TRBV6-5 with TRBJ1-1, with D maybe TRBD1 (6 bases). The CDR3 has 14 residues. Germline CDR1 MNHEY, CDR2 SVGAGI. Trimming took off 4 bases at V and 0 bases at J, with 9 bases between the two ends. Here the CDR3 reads CASSLGQMNTEAFF. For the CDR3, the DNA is TGTGCCAGCAGTTTGGGACAAATGAACACTGAAGCTTTCTTT.

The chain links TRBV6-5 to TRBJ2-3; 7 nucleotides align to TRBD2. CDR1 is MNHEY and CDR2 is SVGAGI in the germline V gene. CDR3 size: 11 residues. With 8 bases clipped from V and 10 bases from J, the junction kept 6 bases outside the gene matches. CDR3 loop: CASGRTSPQYF. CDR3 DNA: TGTGCCAGCGGACGGACTAGTCCGCAGTATTTT.